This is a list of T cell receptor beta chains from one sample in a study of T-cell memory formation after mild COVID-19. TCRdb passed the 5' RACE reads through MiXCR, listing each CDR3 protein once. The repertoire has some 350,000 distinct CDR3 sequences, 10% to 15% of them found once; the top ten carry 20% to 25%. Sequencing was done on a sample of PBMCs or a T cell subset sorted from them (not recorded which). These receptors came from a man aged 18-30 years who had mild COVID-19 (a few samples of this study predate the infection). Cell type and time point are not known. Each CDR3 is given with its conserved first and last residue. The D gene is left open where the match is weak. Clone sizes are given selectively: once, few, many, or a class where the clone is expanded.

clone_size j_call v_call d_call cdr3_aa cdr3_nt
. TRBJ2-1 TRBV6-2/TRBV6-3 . CASSQTGNSYNEQFF TGTGCCAGCAGTCAAACCGGAAACTCCTACAATGAGCAGTTCTTC
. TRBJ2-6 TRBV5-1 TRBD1 CASSLNRDRVDGANVLTF TGCGCCAGCAGCTTGAACCGGGACAGGGTGGACGGGGCCAACGTCCTGACTTTC
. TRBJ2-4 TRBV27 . CASLGVNENIQYF TGTGCCAGCCTCGGTGTTAATGAAAACATTCAGTACTTC
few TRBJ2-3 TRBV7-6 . CASSGTRLLGDTQYF TGTGCCAGCAGCGGAACCAGACTCCTGGGAGATACGCAGTATTTT
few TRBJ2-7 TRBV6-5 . CASSPLYQSLRGEQYF TGTGCCAGCAGCCCACTTTACCAGTCTTTACGGGGGGAGCAGTACTTC
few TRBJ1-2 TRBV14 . CASSQFRGTVYGYTF TGTGCCAGCAGCCAATTCCGGGGAACGGTCTATGGCTACACCTTC
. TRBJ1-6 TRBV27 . CASSNFGQFNSPLHF TGTGCCAGCAGCAACTTCGGACAGTTCAATTCACCCCTCCACTTT
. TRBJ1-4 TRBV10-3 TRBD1 CAISTGSNEKLFF TGTGCCATTTCGACAGGGTCTAATGAAAAACTGTTTTTT
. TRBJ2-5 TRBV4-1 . CASSQADWAKETQYF TGCGCCAGCAGCCAAGCGGACTGGGCGAAAGAGACCCAGTACTTC
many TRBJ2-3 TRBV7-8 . CASSHRFGPSADTQYF TGTGCCAGCAGCCACCGTTTCGGTCCGTCTGCAGATACGCAGTATTTT
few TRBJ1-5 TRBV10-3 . CAISESSGTLHQPQHF TGTGCCATCAGTGAGTCATCCGGGACACTACATCAGCCCCAGCATTTT
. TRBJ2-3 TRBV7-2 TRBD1 CASSWRGGLSDTQYF TGTGCCAGCAGCTGGCGAGGGGGCTTATCTGATACGCAGTATTTT
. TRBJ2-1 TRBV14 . CASSPAREQFF TGTGCCAGCAGCCCCGCGAGGGAGCAGTTCTTC
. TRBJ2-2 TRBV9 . CASSVVEYTGELFF TGTGCCAGCAGCGTAGTGGAGTACACCGGGGAGCTGTTTTTT
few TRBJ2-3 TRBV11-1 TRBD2 CASSLTSGGAWNTQYF TGTGCCAGCAGCTTGACTAGCGGGGGGGCCTGGAATACGCAGTATTTT
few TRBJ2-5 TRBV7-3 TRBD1 CASSLTGQGGETQYF TGTGCCAGCAGCTTAACGGGACAGGGGGGCGAGACCCAGTACTTC
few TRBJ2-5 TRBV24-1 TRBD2 CATGTSDKETQYF TGTGCCACCGGGACTAGCGATAAAGAGACCCAGTACTTC
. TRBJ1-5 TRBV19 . CASSIQTPSNQPQHF TGTGCCAGTAGTATACAGACCCCTAGCAATCAGCCCCAGCATTTT
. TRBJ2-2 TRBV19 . CASSMTAAPGELFF TGTGCCAGTAGTATGACAGCCGCACCCGGGGAGCTGTTTTTT
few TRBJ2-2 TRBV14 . CASSRPGTGAGTGELFF TGTGCCAGCAGCCGACCCGGGACTGGAGCTGGAACCGGGGAGCTGTTTTTT
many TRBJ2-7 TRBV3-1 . CASSLGGRYEQYF TGTGCCAGCAGCCTTGGGGGGAGGTACGAGCAGTACTTC
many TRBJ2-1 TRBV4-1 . CASSRELGDNEQFF TGCGCCAGCAGCCGCGAACTAGGGGACAATGAGCAGTTCTTC
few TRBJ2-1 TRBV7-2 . CASSFSQGYNEQFF TGTGCCAGCAGCTTTAGCCAGGGGTACAATGAGCAGTTCTTC
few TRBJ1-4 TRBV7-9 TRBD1 CASSSLPGQGVYHNEKLFF TGTGCCAGCAGCTCATTACCGGGACAGGGGGTGTACCATAATGAAAAACTGTTTTTT
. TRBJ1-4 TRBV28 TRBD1 CASSSTGTGREKLFF TGTGCCAGCAGTTCAACCGGGACAGGTCGTGAAAAACTGTTTTTT
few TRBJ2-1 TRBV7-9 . CASSPEIGLPPDEQFF TGTGCCAGCAGCCCCGAAATCGGCCTACCCCCCGATGAGCAGTTCTTC
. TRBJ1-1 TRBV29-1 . CSTTVGDTEAFF TGCAGCACGACCGTCGGGGACACTGAAGCTTTCTTT
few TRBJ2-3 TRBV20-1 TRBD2 CSVTGLAVTDTQYF TGCAGTGTTACGGGACTAGCGGTCACAGATACGCAGTATTTT
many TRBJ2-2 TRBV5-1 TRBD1 CASSSGQGWSGELFF TGCGCCAGCAGCTCCGGACAGGGTTGGTCCGGGGAGCTGTTTTTT
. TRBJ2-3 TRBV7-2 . CASSRGANVLGTQYF TGTGCCAGCAGCCGAGGGGCCAATGTACTCGGTACGCAGTATTTT
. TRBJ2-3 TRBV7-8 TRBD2 CASSRERGGRGTDTQYF TGTGCCAGCAGCCGAGAGCGGGGGGGCCGGGGCACAGATACGCAGTATTTT
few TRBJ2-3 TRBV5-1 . CASSLGVVNTQYF TGCGCCAGCAGCTTGGGGGTCGTCAACACGCAGTATTTT
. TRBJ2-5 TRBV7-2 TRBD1 CASSQGDHQETQYF TGTGCCAGCAGCCAGGGGGATCACCAAGAGACCCAGTACTTC
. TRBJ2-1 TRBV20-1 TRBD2 CSARVPAGVNEQFF TGCAGTGCTAGAGTCCCAGCGGGGGTCAATGAGCAGTTCTTC
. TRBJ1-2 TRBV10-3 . CAISRDLLNYGYTF TGTGCCATCAGCCGGGACCTACTAAACTATGGCTACACCTTC
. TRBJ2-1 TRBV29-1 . CSPRELDYNEQFF TGCAGCCCTCGGGAACTCGACTACAATGAGCAGTTCTTC
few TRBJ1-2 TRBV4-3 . CASSQDRWGQDYGYTF TGCGCCAGCAGCCAAGATCGATGGGGCCAGGACTATGGCTACACCTTC
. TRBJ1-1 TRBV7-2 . CASSFPQQGTMNTEAFF TGTGCCAGCAGTTTTCCTCAACAGGGTACCATGAACACTGAAGCTTTCTTT
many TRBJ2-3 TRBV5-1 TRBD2 CASSYGASGTTWGDTQYF TGCGCCAGCAGCTACGGGGCTAGCGGGACAACATGGGGAGATACGCAGTATTTT
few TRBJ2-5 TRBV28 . CASSFPRVSYQETQYF TGTGCCAGCAGTTTCCCCAGGGTGTCGTACCAAGAGACCCAGTACTTC
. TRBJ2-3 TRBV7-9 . CASSSEALPLTDTQYF TGTGCCAGCAGCTCAGAGGCTCTCCCTCTCACAGATACGCAGTATTTT
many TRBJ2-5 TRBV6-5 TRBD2 CASSYTGLAGPQTQYF TGTGCCAGCAGTTACACGGGACTAGCGGGACCACAGACCCAGTACTTC
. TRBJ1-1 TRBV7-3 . CASSLVPGTNTEAFF TGTGCCAGCAGCTTAGTTCCGGGAACGAACACTGAAGCTTTCTTT
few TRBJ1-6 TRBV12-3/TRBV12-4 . CASSLKGANSPLHF TGTGCCAGCAGTTTGAAAGGGGCTAATTCACCCCTCCACTTT
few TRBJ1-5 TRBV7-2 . CASSLGQATQPQHF TGTGCCAGCAGCTTAGGACAGGCGACTCAGCCCCAGCATTTT
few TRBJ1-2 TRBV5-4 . CASSVEQNYGYTF TGTGCCAGCAGCGTCGAGCAAAACTATGGCTACACCTTC
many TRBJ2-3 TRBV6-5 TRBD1 CASSTRTGGMDTQYF TGTGCCAGCAGTACCAGGACAGGGGGCATGGATACGCAGTATTTT